The subject of this entry is one T cell receptor beta chain. What it binds is not known. These data come from a study of cytomegalovirus exposure and HLA in healthy donors. Study-level information: Early released data comprised 75 million to 100 million unique TCRs from HLA-typed donors. Caucasian-associated ancestry cluster membership applied to approximately 84% of approximately 400 genotyped donors.

General study findings and limits: In a later analysis, TCR beta V- and J-gene trimming showed a link to a missense DCLRE1C variant.

The PCR contained 60 Vbeta and 13 Jbeta primers. Only in-frame clones appear in the TCRdb table, and some are missing; sequencing was by immunoSEQ multiplex PCR. The data contain more than 80,000 clones, around 79% of them seen just once; the ten biggest clones take up 13% to 15%. Trimming stripped 3 bases from V and 0 bases from J, with 9 bases between. The CDR3 runs 15 residues. CDR1 is LNHDA, CDR2 SQIVND, per germline (reference sequence). The chain couples TRBV19 to TRBJ2-1; a possible D gene is TRBD1 (6 bases). Source material: PBMCs. The clonotype comes from a woman in her 70s in good health and CMV-seropositive. CDR3 region: CASSIRGGSYNEQFF. CDR3 DNA: TGTGCCAGTAGTATTAGAGGGGGCTCCTACAATGAGCAGTTCTTC.